Described below is a single T cell receptor (beta chain) sequence and its context. This PCR relied on a set of 60 Vbeta primers and 13 Jbeta primers. Per the original methods: In a later analysis, some 80 million unique TCR beta chains included roughly 11 million shared by two or more donors. Assay used: immunoSEQ multiplex PCR; TCRdb lists only in-frame clones, some missing. V, J and clone size were drawn from that table, and D and trimming were deduced from the DNA. The sample lists about 98,000 clones; about four fifths were seen once. This record comes from a study of cytomegalovirus exposure and HLA in healthy donors. V lost 7 bases and J lost 5, with 11 bases in between. This CDR3 spans 12 amino acids. The germline gives CDR1 MNHEY, CDR2 SVGAGI.

The J gene is TRBJ2-5, the V gene TRBV6-5, with a weak D call TRBD2 (6 bases). Sequencing was done on a sample of PBMCs. This TCR came from a female donor in good health and CMV-seropositive. CDR3 region: CASTSAGETQYF. As DNA, the CDR3 is TGTGCCAGCACTAGCGCTGGGGAGACCCAGTACTTC.